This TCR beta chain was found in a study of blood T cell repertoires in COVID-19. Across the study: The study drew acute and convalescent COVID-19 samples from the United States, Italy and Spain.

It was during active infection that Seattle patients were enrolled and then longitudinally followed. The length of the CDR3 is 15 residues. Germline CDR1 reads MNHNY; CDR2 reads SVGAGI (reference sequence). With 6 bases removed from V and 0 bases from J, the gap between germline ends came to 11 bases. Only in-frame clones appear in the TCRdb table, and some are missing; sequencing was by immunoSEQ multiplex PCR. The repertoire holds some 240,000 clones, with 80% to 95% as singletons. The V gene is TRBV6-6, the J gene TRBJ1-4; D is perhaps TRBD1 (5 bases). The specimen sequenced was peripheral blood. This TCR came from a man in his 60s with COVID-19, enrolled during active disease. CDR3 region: CASRREQATNEKLFF. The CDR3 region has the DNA TGTGCCAGCAGGCGCGAACAGGCAACTAATGAAAAACTGTTTTTT.